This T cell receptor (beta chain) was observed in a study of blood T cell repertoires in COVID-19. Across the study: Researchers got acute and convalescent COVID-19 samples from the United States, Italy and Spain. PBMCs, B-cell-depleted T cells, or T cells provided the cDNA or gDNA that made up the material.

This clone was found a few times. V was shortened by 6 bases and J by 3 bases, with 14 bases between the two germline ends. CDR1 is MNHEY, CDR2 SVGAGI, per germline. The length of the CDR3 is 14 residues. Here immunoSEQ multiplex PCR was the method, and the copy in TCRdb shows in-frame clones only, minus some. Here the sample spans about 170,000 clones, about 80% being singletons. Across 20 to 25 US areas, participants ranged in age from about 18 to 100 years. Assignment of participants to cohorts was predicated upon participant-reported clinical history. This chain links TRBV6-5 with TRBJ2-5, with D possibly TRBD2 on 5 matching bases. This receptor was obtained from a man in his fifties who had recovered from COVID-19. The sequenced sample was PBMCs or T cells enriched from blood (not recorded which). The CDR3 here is CASRSGRVKETQYF. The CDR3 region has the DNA TGTGCCAGCAGGAGCGGAAGAGTAAAAGAGACCCAGTACTTC.